A single sample is the source of the 30 T cell receptor beta chains below, sequenced in a study of blood T cells in healthy people across ages. Alongside a J-beta primer mix, a sample-barcoded 5' primer served in a second PCR lasting about 7 to 12 cycles. In TCRdb, the 5' RACE reads were re-called with MiXCR into one record per CDR3 protein. This repertoire shows roughly 800,000 distinct CDR3 sequences, 20% to 30% found once; its top ten account for 3%. These data are also associated with another study on T cells of mothers and their children.

The sequenced sample was blood. These receptors came from a boy aged 5-17 years in good health.

The chain links TRBV5-1 to TRBJ2-3, with 8 bases aligning to TRBD2. The CDR3 runs to 12 residues. In germline, CDR1 is SGHRS, CDR2 YFSETQ. The junction had 4 bases not matched to a gene; V was cut back by 5 bases and J by 8 bases. The CDR3 region has the DNA TGCGCCAGCAGTTCCGCGGGAGGTACGCAGTATTTT. Amino acids: CASSSAGGTQYF.

A few counts support this clonotype. The chain couples TRBV5-1 to TRBJ2-5, with 9 bases that match TRBD1. V lost 3 bases, J lost 7 bases, and 10 bases stayed unmatched. The germline V gene has CDR1 SGHRS and CDR2 YFSETQ. This CDR3 is built from 15 residues. The CDR3 DNA reads TGCGCCAGCAGCTCCCGGGACAGGGTGGAAGGGACCCAGTACTTC. Translating it yields CASSSRDRVEGTQYF.

This clonotype was seen a handful of times. The chain recombines TRBV12-3 or TRBV12-4 with TRBJ2-5; the match to TRBD2 covers 10 bases. The last part of the DNA fits TRBJ2-1 better; the J call may be wrong. This CDR3 spans 14 amino acids. The CDR3 here is CASSFRLAGAEQFF. The CDR3, as DNA: TGTGCCAGCAGTTTTCGGCTAGCGGGGGCCGAGCAGTTCTTC.

The rearrangement uses TRBV20-1 and TRBJ2-4, with 13 nucleotides matching TRBD2. This CDR3 contains 17 residues. Trimming at V came to 2 bases and at J to 9 bases, leaving 13 bases not matched to a gene. CDR1 and CDR2 from the germline V gene are DFQATT and SNEGSKA (reference sequence). CDR3 region: CSARHTSGTSGVGIQYF. The CDR3 DNA reads TGCAGTGCTAGACACACTTCCGGGACTAGCGGGGTTGGCATTCAGTACTTC.

There are a few counts of this clonotype. The rearrangement uses TRBV7-3 and TRBJ2-7; D possibly corresponds to TRBD2 (7 bases). The CDR3 has 12 amino acids. V gave up 8 bases and J gave up 5 bases, with 13 bases separating them. Germline CDR1 SGHTA, CDR2 FQGTGA. In nucleotides, the CDR3 is TGTGCCAGCGACGAGGGGGGGCACGAGCAGTACTTC. It encodes CASDEGGHEQYF.

This clonotype was seen more than once but under ten times. The chain recombines TRBV20-1 with TRBJ1-2, with 7 bases fitting TRBD1. The CDR3 extends over 16 amino acids. After removal of 3 bases from V and 4 bases from J, the junction contained 14 bases not matched to a gene. From germline, CDR1 is DFQATT and CDR2 SNEGSKA (reference sequence). CDR3 region: CSASTEGAYLTYGYTF. Here the CDR3 DNA reads TGCAGTGCTAGTACCGAGGGGGCCTACCTGACCTATGGCTACACCTTC.

This clonotype was seen only a few times. V is TRBV9 and J is TRBJ2-7; a possible D gene is TRBD2 (6 bases). The CDR3 is 14 amino acids. Germline-derived CDR1 and CDR2 are SGDLS and YYNGEE. V was shortened by 0 bases and J by 5 bases, with 12 bases between the two germline ends. The CDR3 sequence: CASSVGGAVDEQYF. In DNA, the CDR3 is TGTGCCAGCAGCGTAGGCGGGGCTGTGGACGAGCAGTACTTC. The full variable domain, its missing parts supplied by reference TRBV9 and TRBJ2-7, is DSGVTQTPKHLITATGQRVTLRCSPRSGDLSVYWYQQSLDQGLQFLIQYYNGEERAKGNILERFSAQQFPDLHSELNLSSLELGDSALYFCASSVGGAVDEQYFGPGTRLTVT.

There are a few counts of this clonotype. CDR3 protein: CASSLGRGGPETQYF. CDR3 DNA: TGCGCCAGCAGCTTGGGACGGGGGGGCCCGGAGACCCAGTACTTC. This chain uses TRBV5-1 with TRBJ2-5, with 8 bases lining up with TRBD2. The germline V gene has CDR1 SGHRS and CDR2 YFSETQ. The CDR3 runs to 15 residues. V trimming: 0 bases; J trimming: 5 bases; junction bases outside the gene matches: 6.

This chain connects TRBV5-5 to TRBJ1-4, with D uncertain. Trimming pared 4 bases from V and 3 bases from J, leaving 10 bases between. The CDR3 has 14 amino acids. The germline V gene has CDR1 SGHKS and CDR2 YYEKEE (reference sequence). The CDR3 is CASSKGLANEKLFF. In DNA form, the CDR3 reads TGTGCCAGCAGCAAAGGTTTAGCTAATGAAAAACTGTTTTTT.

The chain couples TRBV20-1 to TRBJ2-7, with D hard to call. V was shortened by 0 bases and J by 3 bases, with 12 bases between the two germline ends. The CDR3 runs 14 residues. Per germline, CDR1 DFQATT and CDR2 SNEGSKA (reference sequence). The CDR3 region is CSARDFRANYEQYF. As DNA, the CDR3 is TGCAGTGCTAGAGATTTCCGAGCAAACTACGAGCAGTACTTC.

This chain links TRBV6-5 with TRBJ2-7; 7 nucleotides match TRBD1. Unmatched junction bases numbered 3, after V lost 0 bases and J lost 4 bases. The CDR3 loop spans 14 amino acids. The V gene's germline CDR1 is MNHEY and CDR2 SVGAGI. The CDR3 sequence: CASSYSGTVYEQYF. Here the CDR3 DNA reads TGTGCCAGCAGTTACTCGGGGACAGTGTACGAGCAGTACTTC.

This clonotype was seen more than once but under ten times. The gene calls are TRBV12-3 or TRBV12-4 and TRBJ2-7, with D unclear. The CDR3 loop spans 13 amino acids. The V gene lost 3 bases and the J gene lost 4 bases, with 10 bases spanning the gap. CDR3 loop: CASSFPGFYEQYF. DNA of the CDR3: TGTGCCAGCAGTTTCCCCGGTTTTTACGAGCAGTACTTC.

This clonotype was observed many times. The genes are TRBV10-3 and TRBJ2-7, with D perhaps TRBD1 or TRBD2 (5 bases each). This CDR3 comprises 11 residues. V lost 6 bases and J 6 bases, leaving 9 bases between the germline ends. Germline CDR1 is ENHRY and CDR2 is SYGVKD. Written as DNA, the CDR3 is TGTGCCATCAGCACGGGGCGCGAGCAGTACTTC. It encodes CAISTGREQYF.

The V gene is TRBV7-3, the J gene TRBJ1-2; weak D call: TRBD1 (5 bases). Per the germline V gene, CDR1 is SGHTA and CDR2 is FQGTGA. V lost 5 bases to trimming and J lost 4 bases, with 17 bases between them. The CDR3 extends over 15 amino acids. The CDR3 sequence: CASSLGPGSGYGYTF. In nucleotides, the CDR3 is TGTGCCAGCAGCCTTGGGCCAGGGTCAGGCTATGGCTACACCTTC.

The chain employs TRBV2 and TRBJ2-1; D could derive from TRBD1 or TRBD2 (5 bases each). Trimming left V 7 bases short and J 5 bases short, with 18 bases between. The CDR3 has 15 amino acids. CDR1 and CDR2 from the germline V gene are SNHLY and FYNNEI. CDR3 sequence: CASTLGTESNNEQFF. The CDR3 nucleotides are TGTGCCAGCACCCTAGGGACCGAATCGAACAATGAGCAGTTCTTC.

This clonotype was seen only a few times. The rearrangement links TRBV5-1 to TRBJ2-5, with 8 bases matching TRBD1. The length of the CDR3 is 16 residues. Germline CDR1 is SGHRS and CDR2 is YFSETQ. V was pared by 4 bases and J by 1 base, with 9 bases of the junction left unmatched. As DNA, the CDR3 is TGCGCCAGCAGCAAAGGGGACAGGAGGACCCAAGAGACCCAGTACTTC. As protein: CASSKGDRRTQETQYF.

Remarks on this clonotype: The junction differs from germline at one of its ends, possibly a read error. The chain has TRBV6-2 or TRBV6-3 and TRBJ2-7; D call uncertain. From germline, CDR1 is MNHEY and CDR2 SVGEGT. This CDR3 spans 14 amino acids. The CDR3: CASSYGSSSYEQHF. DNA for the CDR3: TGTGCCAGCAGTTACGGGTCGAGCTCCTACGAGCAGCACTTC.

This clonotype came up once. The junction shows a germline mismatch at one end, possibly a read error. The DNA of the CDR3 is TGTGCCAGCAGTCCCGGGACTAGCGGTGACACACATACGCAGTATTTT. Encoded protein: CASSPGTSGDTHTQYF. The chain uses TRBV12-3 or TRBV12-4 and TRBJ2-3, with 11 bases fitting TRBD2. The CDR3 sequence is 16 residues long.

The rearrangement joins TRBV12-3 or TRBV12-4 to TRBJ2-5, with D perhaps TRBD2 (7 bases). Trimming removed 6 bases at V and 7 bases at J, with 9 bases between. The CDR3 covers 11 residues. The CDR3 DNA sequence: TGTGCCAGCAGGAGGGGGGGGACCCAGTACTTC. It is translated as CASRRGGTQYF.

This rearrangement joins TRBV7-2 to TRBJ2-2, with unresolved D. The CDR3 runs to 14 residues. Trimming took 0 bases from V and 6 from J, leaving 8 bases between them. In germline, CDR1 is SGHTA, CDR2 FQGNSA. The CDR3 bases are TGTGCCAGCAGCTTAGCGGGTGATCCCGGGGAGCTGTTTTTT. It yields the protein CASSLAGDPGELFF. The full variable domain, its missing parts supplied by reference TRBV7-2 and TRBJ2-2, is GAGVSQSPSNKVTEKGKDVELRCDPISGHTALYWYRQSLGQGLEFLIYFQGNSAPDKSGLPSDRFSAERTGGSVSTLTIQRTQQEDSAVYLCASSLAGDPGELFFGEGSRLTVL.

The chain uses TRBV9 and TRBJ1-5, with D maybe TRBD1 (5 bases). V lost 0 bases and J 6 bases, leaving 10 bases between the germline ends. CDR1 and CDR2 (germline): SGDLS, YYNGEE. The CDR3 is 14 residues long. This CDR3 is CASSVGGEGQPQHF. The CDR3 DNA reads as TGTGCCAGCAGCGTAGGAGGGGAGGGTCAGCCCCAGCATTTT.

The J gene is TRBJ2-7, the V gene TRBV7-2; D not certain. Trimming shortened V by 0 bases and J by 3 bases, and 15 bases separated the two germline ends. This CDR3 has 16 amino acids. Looked up from germline, CDR1 is SGHTA and CDR2 is FQGNSA. The CDR3 nucleotides are TGTGCCAGCAGCTTAGCTCCGGCGGAGATAGTCTACGAGCAGTACTTC. This sequence encodes CASSLAPAEIVYEQYF.

This chain links TRBV20-1 with TRBJ2-2, with TRBD1 matching over 7 bases. This CDR3 is built from 16 residues. Germline V gene sequence: CDR1 DFQATT, CDR2 SNEGSKA (reference sequence). After removal of 0 bases from V and 4 bases from J, the junction contained 8 bases not matched to a gene. This CDR3 reads CSARDLVTGLTGELFF. In nucleotides, the CDR3 is TGCAGTGCTAGAGATCTTGTGACAGGGCTCACCGGGGAGCTGTTTTTT.

The chain has TRBV28 and TRBJ2-5; D gene uncertain. The J call may be wrong; the DNA end is better matched by TRBJ2-7. The V gene's germline CDR1 is MDHEN and CDR2 SYDVKM. The CDR3 extends over 12 amino acids. CDR3 in amino acids: CASSPGFDEQYF. CDR3 nucleotide sequence: TGTGCCAGCAGTCCCGGCTTTGACGAGCAGTACTTC.

The table lists this clonotype with a few counts. The rearrangement uses TRBV28 and TRBJ2-5, with TRBD1 identical over 10 bases. The length of the CDR3 is 16 residues. The trim removed 2 bases at V and 5 bases at J, leaving 8 bases unmatched. CDR1 and CDR2 from the germline V gene are MDHEN and SYDVKM. CDR3 nucleotide sequence: TGTGCCAGCAGTTTAGGGACAGGGGTGTGGTATGAGACCCAGTACTTC. Translated, it gives CASSLGTGVWYETQYF.

In this sample, this clonotype turned up a few times. CDR3 in amino acids: CASSLTGEDEQFF. DNA for the CDR3: TGCGCCAGCAGCTTAACAGGGGAGGATGAGCAGTTCTTC. The chain recombines TRBV5-1 with TRBJ2-1; possible D gene TRBD1, 7 bases. This CDR3 comprises 13 residues. Germline V CDR1 and CDR2: SGHRS, YFSETQ. V lost 2 bases and J lost 8, with 11 bases in between.

The chain's CDR3 is CASSPYREQETQYF. DNA of the CDR3: TGTGCCAGCAGTCCTTACAGGGAGCAAGAGACCCAGTACTTC. The chain links TRBV2 to TRBJ2-5, with D possibly being TRBD1 (6 bases). Per the germline V gene, CDR1 is SNHLY and CDR2 is FYNNEI. V lost 5 bases and J lost 2, with 12 bases in between. This CDR3 comprises 14 residues. Together with reference TRBV2 and TRBJ2-5, the CDR3 gives the full variable domain: EPEVTQTPSHQVTQMGQEVILRCVPISNHLYFYWYRQILGQKVEFLVSFYNNEISEKSEIFDDQFSVERPDGSNFTLKIRSTKLEDSAMYFCASSPYREQETQYFGPGTRLLVL.

This clonotype was seen only a few times. V usage is TRBV12-3 or TRBV12-4 and J usage is TRBJ1-2; 9 nucleotides agree with TRBD1. Trimming removed 6 bases from V and 8 bases from J; junction bases left unmatched: 10. The CDR3 runs to 14 residues. The CDR3 DNA is TGTGCCAGCAGCGGGACAGGGCTAATGCGGGGCTACACCTTC. Its translation is CASSGTGLMRGYTF.

This clonotype has only a few counts. This rearrangement joins TRBV5-1 to TRBJ1-4, with 8 positions matching TRBD1. J lost 5 bases, V lost 3 bases, and 9 bases had no gene match. The germline V gene encodes CDR1 SGHRS and CDR2 YFSETQ. This CDR3 comprises 16 residues. CDR3 sequence: CASSSQGARVNEKLFF. The DNA of the CDR3 is TGCGCCAGCAGCTCCCAGGGGGCGCGGGTCAATGAAAAACTGTTTTTT.

This clonotype was recorded many times. The J gene is TRBJ2-5, the V gene TRBV5-1, with D perhaps TRBD2 (5 bases). With 2 bases removed from V and 5 bases from J, the gap between germline ends came to 7 bases. The CDR3 loop spans 12 amino acids. Germline V gene lookup returns CDR1 SGHRS and CDR2 YFSETQ. CDR3 residues: CASSFEGETQYF. The CDR3, as DNA: TGCGCCAGCAGCTTTGAGGGTGAGACCCAGTACTTC. The variable domain in full, completed from reference TRBV5-1 and TRBJ2-5, reads KAGVTQTPRYLIKTRGQQVTLSCSPISGHRSVSWYQQTPGQGLQFLFEYFSETQRNKGNFPGRFSGRQFSNSRSEMNVSTLELGDSALYLCASSFEGETQYFGPGTRLLVL.